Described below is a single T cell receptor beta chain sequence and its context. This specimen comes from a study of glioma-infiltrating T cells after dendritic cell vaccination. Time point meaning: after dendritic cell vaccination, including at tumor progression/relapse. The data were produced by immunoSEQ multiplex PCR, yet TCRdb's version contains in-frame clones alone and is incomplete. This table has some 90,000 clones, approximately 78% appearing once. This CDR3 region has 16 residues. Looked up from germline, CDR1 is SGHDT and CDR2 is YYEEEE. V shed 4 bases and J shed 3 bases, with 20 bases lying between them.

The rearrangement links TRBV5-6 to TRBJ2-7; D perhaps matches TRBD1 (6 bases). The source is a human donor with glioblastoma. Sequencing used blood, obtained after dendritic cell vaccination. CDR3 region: CASSRKPHRVNYEQYF. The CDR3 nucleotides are TGTGCCAGCAGCCGTAAACCCCACAGGGTAAACTACGAGCAGTACTTC.